A single sample is the source of the 17 T cell receptor beta chains below, sequenced in a study of T cell responses to AZD1222 COVID-19 vaccine. Generated by immunoSEQ multiplex PCR, the TCRdb table keeps only in-frame clones and is missing some. The repertoire holds over 150,000 clones, approximately 90% seen once, with about 1.6% in the top ten. The source material was peripheral blood, sampled on day 0 of AZD1222 vaccination. These receptors originate from an adult in good health.

This rearrangement joins TRBV28 to TRBJ1-2, with a weak D call TRBD1 (5 bases). Deletions cut 4 bases from V and 6 bases from J, with 12 bases between. The CDR3 has 13 amino acids. Per the germline V gene, CDR1 is MDHEN and CDR2 is SYDVKM. Here the CDR3 reads CASSWSRVNGYTF. DNA for the CDR3: TGTGCCAGCAGTTGGAGCAGGGTAAATGGCTACACCTTC.

CDR3 sequence (DNA): TGTGCCATCAGTGAGCTCCCCCATACCGGGACAGGGGGAATGAACACTGAAGCTTTCTTT. Amino acid sequence: CAISELPHTGTGGMNTEAFF. The chain couples TRBV10-3 to TRBJ1-1; 11 nucleotides align to TRBD1. The CDR3 covers 20 residues. V shed 2 bases and J 0 bases; nucleotides not matched to a gene: 14. Germline V gene data show CDR1 as ENHRY and CDR2 as SYGVKD.

CDR3 region: CASSLVAGYNSPLHF. The CDR3 DNA reads as TGTGCCAGCAGCTTAGTTGCTGGCTATAATTCACCCCTCCACTTT. The V and J genes are TRBV11-1 and TRBJ1-6, with no clear D. Trimming stripped 1 base from V and 3 bases from J, with 7 bases between. This CDR3 has 15 amino acids. Germline V lookup: CDR1 SGHAT, CDR2 FQDESV (reference sequence).

The chain couples TRBV7-2 to TRBJ1-6, with D tentatively TRBD1 (5 bases). With 4 bases removed from V and 7 bases from J, the gap between germline ends came to 11 bases. Germline V CDR1 and CDR2: SGHTA, FQGNSA. CDR3 length: 14 residues. The CDR3 region has the DNA TGTGCCAGCAGCTCTGGGGGGGGAAATTCACCCCTCCACTTT. As protein: CASSSGGGNSPLHF.

The rearrangement joins TRBV28 to TRBJ1-2, with 7 positions matching TRBD1. The CDR3 consists of 14 residues. Germline CDR1 and CDR2: MDHEN and SYDVKM. V lost 6 bases to trimming and J lost 4 bases; unmatched junction nucleotides: 8. The CDR3 region has the DNA TGTGCCAGCAGCACCCCCGCAGGGGGCTATGGCTACACCTTC. It encodes CASSTPAGGYGYTF.

The rearrangement links TRBV5-1 to TRBJ2-3; 8 bases line up with TRBD2. The germline gives CDR1 SGHRS, CDR2 YFSETQ. The trim removed 4 bases at V and 2 bases at J, leaving 12 bases unmatched. CDR3 length: 17 amino acids. CDR3 DNA sequence: TGCGCCAGCAGCATCCATAGCGGGGACCTTCCCACAGATACGCAGTATTTT. Its translation is CASSIHSGDLPTDTQYF.

This chain joins TRBV18 and TRBJ2-5, with a possible D match to TRBD1 (6 bases). The germline CDR1 and CDR2 sequences are KGHSH and LQKENI. V shed 4 bases and J shed 1 base, with 13 bases lying between them. The CDR3 is 15 residues long. DNA for the CDR3: TGTGCCAGCTCACTACGTGGACAGCGCCAAGAGACCCAGTACTTC. Amino acids: CASSLRGQRQETQYF.

The V gene is TRBV11-1, the J gene TRBJ1-2; the D is unclear. From germline, CDR1 is SGHAT and CDR2 FQDESV (reference sequence). The V end was cut by 2 bases, the J end by 6 bases, with 13 bases between. The CDR3 covers 14 residues. The CDR3 sequence is CASSLSRRGHGYTF. CDR3 bases: TGTGCCAGCAGCTTATCCCGACGGGGTCATGGCTACACCTTC.

The rearrangement joins TRBV5-6 to TRBJ1-3; D remains ambiguous. CDR1 is SGHDT and CDR2 is YYEEEE in the germline V gene. V lost 7 bases to trimming and J lost 0 bases, with 17 bases between them. The CDR3 runs to 16 residues. For the CDR3, the DNA is TGTGCCAGCCATCAGGCAGTTAGCCTCTCTGGAAACACCATATATTTT. This sequence encodes CASHQAVSLSGNTIYF.

V gene TRBV28 combines with J gene TRBJ2-3; 8 nucleotides match TRBD1. Looked up from germline, CDR1 is MDHEN and CDR2 is SYDVKM. Trimming took 5 bases from V and 0 from J; bases not matched to a gene: 10. This CDR3 comprises 17 residues. The CDR3 nucleotides are TGTGCCAGCAGTCCCCCCCCCAGGGGGCCCAGCACAGATACGCAGTATTTT. Translation gives CASSPPPRGPSTDTQYF. The full variable domain, rest sourced from reference TRBV28 and TRBJ2-3, is DVKVTQSSRYLVKRTGEKVFLECVQDMDHENMFWYRQDPGLGLRLIYFSYDVKMKEKGDIPEGYSVSREKKERFSLILESASTNQTSMYLCASSPPPRGPSTDTQYFGPGTRLTVL.

The chain employs TRBV11-3 and TRBJ1-3; a possible D gene is TRBD1 (6 bases). Trimming stripped 5 bases from V and 3 bases from J, with 11 bases between. This CDR3 region has 14 residues. Germline V gene sequence: CDR1 SGHNT, CDR2 YENEEA. The CDR3 protein is CASSQQGGGNTIYF. For the CDR3, the DNA is TGTGCCAGCAGCCAACAGGGTGGTGGAAACACCATATATTTT.

The chain combines TRBV7-9 with TRBJ2-1; 15 bases are a match to TRBD2. The CDR3 extends over 17 amino acids. Germline CDR1 SEHNR, CDR2 FQNEAQ (reference sequence). The ends lost 5 bases at V and 9 bases at J; junction bases unmatched: 11. The CDR3 protein is CASSPPGTSGGSGEQFF. As DNA, the CDR3 is TGTGCCAGCAGCCCACCTGGGACTAGCGGGGGGTCGGGTGAGCAGTTCTTC.

As concerns this clone: Other DNA sequences from this sample encode an identical CDR3 as well. The gene calls are TRBV19 and TRBJ1-5, with 11 bases identical to TRBD1. The V gene's germline CDR1 is LNHDA and CDR2 SQIVND (reference sequence). CDR3 size: 15 residues. Losses at the gene ends were 2 bases for V and 7 bases for J; bases not matched to a gene: 4. The DNA of the CDR3 is TGTGCCAGTAGTATACCCGGGACAGGGGGACAGCCCCAGCATTTT. The encoded protein is CASSIPGTGGQPQHF.

The CDR3 reads CASSQDPGAYNEQFF. In DNA, the CDR3 is TGCGCCAGCAGCCAAGATCCTGGGGCCTACAATGAGCAGTTCTTC. This chain links TRBV4-1 with TRBJ2-1; D not certain. CDR1 MGHRA and CDR2 YSYEKL come from the germline V gene. The CDR3 is 15 residues long. V shed 0 bases and J shed 2 bases, with 8 bases lying between them.

As regards this clone: The junction departs from germline at one end; a sequencing error may be responsible. The chain couples TRBV7-2 to TRBJ2-7, with D perhaps TRBD1 (6 bases). In germline, CDR1 is SGHTA, CDR2 FQGNSA. CDR3 length: 13 amino acids. The CDR3 loop reads CASSLEGGREQYF. The CDR3 DNA sequence: TGTGCCAGCAGTTTAGAAGGGGGTCGCGAGCAGTACTTC.

The chain has TRBV29-1 and TRBJ2-2; the D gene is possibly TRBD1 (6 bases). CDR1 is SQVTM, CDR2 ANQGSEA, per germline. The V and J ends lost 1 base and 3 bases respectively, with 12 bases between them. CDR3 length equals 15 residues. The CDR3 sequence is CSVEATGSYTGELFF. Written as DNA, the CDR3 is TGCAGCGTTGAAGCGACAGGATCGTACACCGGGGAGCTGTTTTTT.

This rearrangement joins TRBV7-2 to TRBJ2-7; 8 bases align to TRBD1. The CDR3 is 14 amino acids. Looked up from germline, CDR1 is SGHTA and CDR2 is FQGNSA. With 7 bases clipped from V and 3 bases from J, the junction kept 8 bases outside the gene matches. This chain's CDR3 is CASTFPGQGYEQYF. CDR3 coding DNA: TGTGCCAGCACCTTCCCCGGACAGGGCTACGAGCAGTACTTC.